These 28 T cell receptor beta chains were all obtained from the same sample, sequenced in a study of blood T cell repertoires in COVID-19. The method was immunoSEQ multiplex PCR; TCRdb's version includes in-frame clones alone and lacks a portion of them. The sample yields 350,000 or so clones, approximately 86% seen once. The sequenced sample consisted of PBMCs or T cells enriched from blood (not recorded which). The receptor source for this set is a woman aged 40 to 50 with acute COVID-19.

The rearrangement joins TRBV5-5 to TRBJ2-1; 10 nucleotides line up with TRBD2. The junction had 7 bases not matched to a gene; V was cut back by 4 bases and J by 6 bases. The CDR3 runs 15 residues. The germline CDR1 and CDR2 sequences are SGHKS and YYEKEE (reference sequence). CDR3 sequence (DNA): TGTGCCAGCAGCAGACCTAGCGGGAGCGGCAATGAGCAGTTCTTC. Translation: CASSRPSGSGNEQFF.

The rearrangement links TRBV5-1 to TRBJ1-1; D is uncertain. The CDR3 loop spans 13 amino acids. Trimming removed 4 bases from V and 0 bases from J, with 7 bases in between. Germline V gene sequence: CDR1 SGHRS, CDR2 YFSETQ. CDR3 amino acids: CASSAEMNTEAFF. The CDR3 coding sequence is TGCGCCAGCAGCGCCGAGATGAACACTGAAGCTTTCTTT. Together with reference TRBV5-1 and TRBJ1-1, the CDR3 gives the full variable domain: KAGVTQTPRYLIKTRGQQVTLSCSPISGHRSVSWYQQTPGQGLQFLFEYFSETQRNKGNFPGRFSGRQFSNSRSEMNVSTLELGDSALYLCASSAEMNTEAFFGQGTRLTVV.

The chain joins TRBV11-2 to TRBJ1-3; TRBD1 matches at 7 bases. Germline-derived CDR1 and CDR2 are SGHAT and FQNNGV. Trimming cost V 4 bases and J 4 bases; bases outside gene matches: 4. CDR3 length: 14 amino acids. The CDR3 DNA is TGTGCCAGCAGCTCTTCGACAGGGGGAAACACCATATATTTT. This gives the protein CASSSSTGGNTIYF.

This clone was seen a handful of times. The rearrangement uses TRBV7-9 and TRBJ2-7; D is perhaps TRBD2 (5 bases). Germline V CDR1 and CDR2: SEHNR, FQNEAQ (reference sequence). The V gene lost 4 bases and the J gene lost 3 bases, with 13 bases spanning the gap. CDR3 length equals 14 residues. CDR3 bases: TGTGCCAGCAGCTCGTCTCTACTAGTCTACGAGCAGTACTTC. Amino acid sequence: CASSSSLLVYEQYF.

The chain is built from TRBV2 and TRBJ1-4; 11 bases line up with TRBD1. Germline V gives CDR1 SNHLY, CDR2 FYNNEI. This CDR3 contains 14 residues. Trimming cost V 5 bases and J 8 bases; bases outside gene matches: 4. CDR3 region: CASSRDRGGEKLFF. DNA of the CDR3: TGTGCCAGCAGTCGGGACAGGGGGGGCGAAAAACTGTTTTTT.

The chain is built from TRBV3-1 (or the pseudogene TRBV3-2) and TRBJ1-6, with D perhaps matching TRBD1 (6 bases). CDR1 LGHDT and CDR2 YNNKEL come from the germline V gene (reference sequence). This CDR3 is built from 15 residues. Trimming took off 4 bases at V and 4 bases at J, with 11 bases between the two ends. The CDR3 DNA reads as TGTGCCAGCAGCCTACGGGACACTTATAATTCACCCCTCCACTTT. Amino acid sequence: CASSLRDTYNSPLHF.

This clone was recorded only once. The sample has other DNA sequences that encode this CDR3 too. This chain uses TRBV24-1 with TRBJ2-3; 8 nucleotides match TRBD1. The germline V gene has CDR1 KGHDR and CDR2 SFDVKD. With 3 bases clipped from V and 1 base from J, the junction kept 5 bases outside the gene matches. The length of the CDR3 is 16 residues. The CDR3 loop is CATSDPGTGGTDTQYF. The CDR3 nucleotides read TGTGCCACCAGTGATCCCGGGACAGGAGGCACAGATACGCAGTATTTT.

The chain joins TRBV9 to TRBJ2-3; the D is unclear. The CDR3 spans 14 residues. Trimming took off 1 base at V and 2 bases at J, with 8 bases between the two ends. Germline V gene data show CDR1 as SGDLS and CDR2 as YYNGEE. The CDR3 region is CASSVMQATDTQYF. DNA for the CDR3: TGTGCCAGCAGCGTAATGCAGGCCACAGATACGCAGTATTTT.

Regarding this clone: Other DNA sequences within the sample encode an identical CDR3. The chain has TRBV11-3 and TRBJ1-1; D might be TRBD1 (5 bases). The CDR3 length is 14 residues. Per germline, CDR1 SGHNT and CDR2 YENEEA. Trimming cost V 1 base and J 1 base, with 7 bases left between them. The CDR3 is CASSLGQGNTEAFF. In nucleotides, the CDR3 is TGTGCCAGCAGCTTAGGCCAGGGGAACACTGAAGCTTTCTTT.

CDR3 residues: CASSRDRRNSPLHF. CDR3 nucleotides: TGTGCCAGCAGCCGGGACAGGAGAAATTCACCCCTCCACTTT. V usage is TRBV7-2 and J usage is TRBJ1-6, with 8 bases that match TRBD1. The CDR3 contains 14 residues. V lost 5 bases to trimming and J lost 7 bases; unmatched junction nucleotides: 4. Germline CDR1 reads SGHTA; CDR2 reads FQGNSA.

This clone came up a few times. The chain combines TRBV9 with TRBJ1-6, with D hard to call. The CDR3 has 15 amino acids. Germline CDR1 SGDLS, CDR2 YYNGEE. V lost 0 bases and J lost 15, with 19 bases in between. The CDR3 is CASSVDPLGRPILHF. CDR3 DNA sequence: TGTGCCAGCAGCGTAGATCCCCTAGGTAGGCCCATCCTCCACTTT.

In its sample, this clone was seen many times. CDR3 residues: CASAPGQGQETQYF. CDR3 DNA: TGTGCCAGCGCTCCGGGACAGGGGCAAGAGACCCAGTACTTC. The chain combines TRBV4-2 with TRBJ2-5, with 10 positions matching TRBD1. Germline V gives CDR1 LGHNA, CDR2 YNFKEQ. With 8 bases clipped from V and 2 bases from J, the junction kept 5 bases outside the gene matches. This CDR3 has 14 amino acids.

The J gene is TRBJ1-2, the V gene TRBV5-1, with D unclear. V shed 1 base and J shed 0 bases, with 10 bases lying between them. CDR1 is SGHRS, CDR2 YFSETQ, per germline. The CDR3 is 15 amino acids. This CDR3 reads CASSLSPGTNYGYTF. The CDR3 coding sequence is TGCGCCAGCAGCTTGTCGCCCGGGACTAACTATGGCTACACCTTC.

The V and J genes are TRBV19 and TRBJ1-5; 10 nucleotides align to TRBD1. The CDR3 is 15 amino acids. Germline CDR1 and CDR2: LNHDA and SQIVND (reference sequence). Trimming took 3 bases from V and 5 from J; bases not matched to a gene: 4. Written as DNA, the CDR3 is TGTGCCAGTAGTATTGGGGGACAGGGGTATCAGCCCCAGCATTTT. Residues: CASSIGGQGYQPQHF.

The V call is TRBV7-2, the J call TRBJ1-3; D ambiguous. Trimming pared 1 base from V and 15 bases from J, leaving 22 bases between. The CDR3 sequence is 15 residues long. Germline V gene lookup returns CDR1 SGHTA and CDR2 FQGNSA. The CDR3 loop is CASSLGNQGRGVGYF. CDR3 coding DNA: TGTGCCAGCAGCTTAGGGAACCAAGGACGGGGAGTGGGATATTTT. The complete variable domain, with remaining parts taken from reference TRBV7-2 and TRBJ1-3, reads GAGVSQSPSNKVTEKGKDVELRCDPISGHTALYWYRQSLGQGLEFLIYFQGNSAPDKSGLPSDRFSAERTGGSVSTLTIQRTQQEDSAVYLCASSLGNQGRGVGYFGEGSWLTVV.

The CDR3 bases are TGCGCCAGCAGCTTGGATCGGTTGAACACTGAAGCTTTCTTT. As protein: CASSLDRLNTEAFF. V is TRBV5-1 and J is TRBJ1-1; no reliable D call. The length of the CDR3 is 14 residues. In germline, CDR1 is SGHRS, CDR2 YFSETQ. V was trimmed by 0 bases and J by 0 bases, leaving 6 bases between them. Variable domain in full (rest from reference TRBV5-1 and TRBJ1-1): KAGVTQTPRYLIKTRGQQVTLSCSPISGHRSVSWYQQTPGQGLQFLFEYFSETQRNKGNFPGRFSGRQFSNSRSEMNVSTLELGDSALYLCASSLDRLNTEAFFGQGTRLTVV.

Only a few counts were recorded for this clone. The gene calls are TRBV15 and TRBJ1-3, with 8 bases fitting TRBD1. Germline V gene sequence: CDR1 LNHNV, CDR2 YYDKDF (reference sequence). This CDR3 is built from 16 residues. V was pared by 1 base and J by 8 bases, with 10 bases of the junction left unmatched. The CDR3 DNA is TGTGCCACCAGCAGAGCGCCGACAGGGGCCCAGGACACCATATATTTT. Translated, it gives CATSRAPTGAQDTIYF.

The CDR3 coding sequence is TGTGCCAGCAGTGAACTGTACAATGAGCAGTTCTTC. Translation: CASSELYNEQFF. J is TRBJ2-1 and V is TRBV6-1; D uncertain. Germline lookup yields CDR1 MNHNS and CDR2 SASEGT. V dropped 2 bases and J dropped 4 bases, with 3 bases sitting between them. The CDR3 sequence is 12 residues long.

The table lists this clone with a few counts. The CDR3 loop is CSASGHTGANVLTF. The CDR3 DNA reads as TGCAGTGCTAGTGGGCATACGGGGGCCAACGTCCTGACTTTC. The rearrangement links TRBV20-1 to TRBJ2-6; D is unresolved. The CDR3 has 14 amino acids. The germline V and J ends were trimmed by 3 bases and 4 bases, with 10 bases remaining between them. Germline values: CDR1 DFQATT, CDR2 SNEGSKA (reference sequence).

The chain joins TRBV7-3 to TRBJ2-1; TRBD1 might be the D (6 bases). This CDR3 contains 14 residues. The germline gives CDR1 SGHTA, CDR2 FQGTGA. The V end lost 3 bases, the J end lost 1 base, and 7 bases lay between the germline ends. CDR3 DNA sequence: TGTGCCAGCAGCTTCAGGGGATCCTACAATGAGCAGTTCTTC. The encoded protein is CASSFRGSYNEQFF.

V and J are TRBV5-1 and TRBJ2-5, with 10 bases lining up with TRBD1. The V gene's germline CDR1 is SGHRS and CDR2 YFSETQ. CDR3 length: 15 amino acids. V shed 4 bases, J shed 7 bases, and the junction held 10 bases outside the gene matches. Here the CDR3 DNA reads TGCGCCAGCAGCACCCCCGACAGGGGGCGCGTGACCCAGTACTTC. Translated, it gives CASSTPDRGRVTQYF.

This clone came up once. The chain employs TRBV15 and TRBJ2-6; TRBD2 matches 7 bases. The CDR3 spans 18 residues. Germline CDR1 and CDR2: LNHNV and YYDKDF (reference sequence). The V and J ends lost 8 bases and 0 bases, in that order; junction bases with no gene match: 13. This CDR3 reads CATGPAGVKPSGANVLTF. The DNA for the CDR3 is TGTGCCACCGGCCCCGCGGGGGTCAAACCCTCTGGGGCCAACGTCCTGACTTTC.

The J gene is TRBJ2-3, the V gene TRBV19, with D perhaps matching TRBD2 (5 bases). The CDR3 length is 13 residues. V gave up 2 bases and J gave up 5 bases, with 8 bases separating them. From germline, CDR1 is LNHDA and CDR2 SQIVND (reference sequence). CDR3 in amino acids: CASSIRRGDTQYF. The CDR3 DNA sequence: TGTGCCAGTAGTATACGTCGGGGAGATACGCAGTATTTT.

This chain uses TRBV7-8 with TRBJ2-3, with TRBD2 identical over 12 bases. This CDR3 has 19 amino acids. The J segment lost 0 bases and the V segment lost 1 base, leaving 8 bases of the junction unmatched. CDR1 and CDR2 from the germline V gene are SGHVS and FQNEAQ. The CDR3: CASSLVGLAGGLSTDTQYF. The CDR3 DNA sequence: TGTGCCAGCAGCTTAGTGGGGCTAGCGGGAGGGCTCAGCACAGATACGCAGTATTTT.

Only a few counts were recorded for this clone. The chain couples TRBV5-1 to TRBJ1-1; D gene unclear. V was trimmed by 1 base and J by 0 bases, leaving 10 bases between them. The CDR3 totals 15 residues. CDR1 and CDR2 (germline): SGHRS, YFSETQ. CDR3 coding DNA: TGCGCCAGCAGCTTGTCCGTTAGAGTGAACACTGAAGCTTTCTTT. It is translated as CASSLSVRVNTEAFF.

V is TRBV29-1 and J is TRBJ1-2, with D hard to call. V was shortened by 0 bases and J by 4 bases, with 12 bases between the two germline ends. The CDR3 spans 14 residues. The germline CDR1 and CDR2 sequences are SQVTM and ANQGSEA. The CDR3 DNA reads as TGCAGCGTTGAAGATTGGTCGCCCAGCTATGGCTACACCTTC. It yields the protein CSVEDWSPSYGYTF.

V is TRBV28 and J is TRBJ1-4; 8 bases agree with TRBD1. The CDR3 loop spans 15 amino acids. V shed 8 bases, J shed 0 bases, and the junction held 5 bases outside the gene matches. Germline V CDR1 and CDR2: MDHEN, SYDVKM. CDR3: CASGQGAATNEKLFF. DNA of the CDR3: TGTGCCAGCGGTCAGGGGGCGGCAACTAATGAAAAACTGTTTTTT.

This clone was observed once. This sequence joins TRBV5-8 and TRBJ2-1; 8 nucleotides align to TRBD1. The CDR3 extends over 18 amino acids. Germline V lookup: CDR1 SGHTS, CDR2 YDEGEE. J gave up 0 bases and V 2 bases, and 10 bases lay outside the gene matches. CDR3 residues: CASSFMGQAEPSYNEQFF. The CDR3 bases are TGTGCCAGCAGCTTTATGGGACAGGCCGAGCCCTCCTACAATGAGCAGTTCTTC.